The 26 T cell receptor beta chains below all came from one sample that was sequenced in a study of cytomegalovirus exposure and HLA in healthy donors (dated by TCRdb to about 2017). The library was prepared using the immunoSEQ multiplex PCR assay. For the multiplex PCR, a mixture combining 60 forward primers for TCR Vbeta segments and 13 reverse primers for TCR Jbeta segments was used. In TCRdb, the immuneACCESS table is reduced to in-frame sequences with V and J assigned. These tables do not hold every clone; where another copy was compared, an unresolved V gene accounts for under half, and the others remain unexplained. The sample has 150,000 or so clones on record. 1.5% to 2% of the sample lies in the top ten. Sample: PBMCs. These TCRs come from a woman in her 50s in good health and CMV-seronegative.

The chain is built from TRBV19 and TRBJ2-7; 8 nucleotides match TRBD1. The CDR3 extends over 14 amino acids. V was pared by 7 bases and J by 5 bases, with 10 bases of the junction left unmatched. Looked up from germline, CDR1 is LNHDA and CDR2 is SQIVND (reference sequence). Written as DNA, the CDR3 is TGTGCCAGTACGTCCGGACAGGGAATGGACGAGCAGTACTTC. This encodes CASTSGQGMDEQYF.

The rearrangement links TRBV7-2 to TRBJ2-5; 7 bases agree with TRBD2. Unmatched junction bases numbered 8, after V lost 8 bases and J lost 5 bases. The germline gives CDR1 SGHTA, CDR2 FQGNSA. This CDR3 contains 13 residues. CDR3 in DNA: TGTGCCAGCCAACGGGGGGAGACGGAGACCCAGTACTTC. Its protein is CASQRGETETQYF.

V gene TRBV5-4 combines with J gene TRBJ2-2, with TRBD1 matching over 9 bases. The CDR3 length is 15 residues. V was clipped by 5 bases and J by 7 bases; unmatched bases: 9. Germline V lookup: CDR1 SGHNT, CDR2 YYREEE (reference sequence). CDR3 region: CASRGGQGVGGELFF. The CDR3 region has the DNA TGTGCCAGCAGGGGGGGACAGGGCGTCGGCGGGGAGCTGTTTTTT. Full variable domain (remainder filled in from reference TRBV5-4 and TRBJ2-2): ETGVTQSPTHLIKTRGQQVTLRCSSQSGHNTVSWYQQALGQGPQFIFQYYREEENGRGNFPPRFSGLQFPNYSSELNVNALELDDSALYLCASRGGQGVGGELFFGEGSRLTVL.

The CDR3 DNA reads as TGTGCCAGCAGTTTACAGGGGGCCGGTCAGCCCCAGCATTTT. Encoded protein: CASSLQGAGQPQHF. The gene calls are TRBV27 and TRBJ1-5; TRBD1 matches at 8 bases. Germline lookup yields CDR1 MNHEY and CDR2 SMNVEV (reference sequence). This CDR3 spans 14 amino acids. After removal of 2 bases from V and 6 bases from J, the junction contained 3 bases not matched to a gene.

The chain carries TRBV9 and TRBJ2-2; TRBD2 matches 13 bases. CDR1 and CDR2 from the germline V gene are SGDLS and YYNGEE. The junction had 10 bases not matched to a gene; V was cut back by 1 base and J by 4 bases. The CDR3 spans 19 residues. Here the CDR3 reads CASSVRLAGGSGGTGELFF. As DNA, the CDR3 is TGTGCCAGCAGCGTACGACTAGCGGGGGGCTCTGGGGGCACCGGGGAGCTGTTTTTT.

V gene TRBV28 combines with J gene TRBJ2-4, with 7 bases aligning to TRBD1. CDR1 and CDR2 from the germline V gene are MDHEN and SYDVKM. The trim removed 9 bases at V and 3 bases at J, leaving 17 bases unmatched. There are 17 residues in the CDR3. The DNA of the CDR3 is TGTGCCAGATACAGGGGCTTCTACAGAGTGGTCAAAAACATTCAGTACTTC. Protein sequence: CARYRGFYRVVKNIQYF. Drawing the rest from reference TRBV28 and TRBJ2-4, the complete variable domain is DVKVTQSSRYLVKRTGEKVFLECVQDMDHENMFWYRQDPGLGLRLIYFSYDVKMKEKGDIPEGYSVSREKKERFSLILESASTNQTSMYLCARYRGFYRVVKNIQYFGAGTRLSVL.

This chain connects TRBV7-3 to TRBJ1-1; D call uncertain. Trimming shortened V by 1 base and J by 1 base, and 10 bases separated the two germline ends. Germline V gene lookup returns CDR1 SGHTA and CDR2 FQGTGA. The CDR3 has 15 residues. CDR3 sequence: CASSLNAPPNTEAFF. In DNA form, the CDR3 reads TGTGCCAGCAGCTTAAACGCGCCTCCGAACACTGAAGCTTTCTTT. Full variable domain (missing parts from reference TRBV7-3 and TRBJ1-1): GAGVSQTPSNKVTEKGKYVELRCDPISGHTALYWYRQSLGQGPEFLIYFQGTGAADDSGLPNDRFFAVRPEGSVSTLKIQRTERGDSAVYLCASSLNAPPNTEAFFGQGTRLTVV.

CDR3 in amino acids: CASSSIRGQPQHF. CDR3 in DNA: TGTGCCAGCAGTTCAATAAGGGGTCAGCCCCAGCATTTT. The chain is built from TRBV28 and TRBJ1-5; D is perhaps TRBD1 (5 bases). The CDR3 totals 13 residues. CDR1 and CDR2 from the germline V gene are MDHEN and SYDVKM. Trimming left V 4 bases short and J 6 bases short, with 10 bases between. Full variable domain (rest looked up from reference TRBV28 and TRBJ1-5): DVKVTQSSRYLVKRTGEKVFLECVQDMDHENMFWYRQDPGLGLRLIYFSYDVKMKEKGDIPEGYSVSREKKERFSLILESASTNQTSMYLCASSSIRGQPQHFGDGTRLSIL.

The chain couples TRBV5-1 to TRBJ1-4; unclear D gene. Trimming took off 0 bases at V and 3 bases at J, with 12 bases between the two ends. Germline CDR1 and CDR2: SGHRS and YFSETQ. CDR3 length equals 16 residues. This chain's CDR3 is CASSLALGEANEKLFF. The CDR3 bases are TGCGCCAGCAGCTTGGCCCTTGGTGAGGCTAATGAAAAACTGTTTTTT. The full variable domain, in which reference TRBV5-1 and TRBJ1-4 provide the parts outside the CDR3, is KAGVTQTPRYLIKTRGQQVTLSCSPISGHRSVSWYQQTPGQGLQFLFEYFSETQRNKGNFPGRFSGRQFSNSRSEMNVSTLELGDSALYLCASSLALGEANEKLFFGSGTQLSVL.

This chain links TRBV5-4 with TRBJ1-1; D unclear. This CDR3 has 15 residues. The germline V gene has CDR1 SGHNT and CDR2 YYREEE (reference sequence). Between the trimmed V and J ends, which lost 4 bases and 5 bases, there was a span of 18 bases. This CDR3 reads CASSARSKLDTEAFF. In DNA, the CDR3 is TGTGCCAGCAGCGCGAGATCTAAACTTGATACTGAAGCTTTCTTT.

The rearrangement links TRBV4-2 to TRBJ1-2; 7 positions match TRBD1. The CDR3 spans 15 residues. Germline-derived CDR1 and CDR2 are LGHNA and YNFKEQ. V dropped 1 base and J dropped 2; count of bases not matched to a gene: 4. Here the CDR3 DNA reads TGTGCCAGCAGCCAAGGCCAAGGGGGCAACTATGGCTACACCTTC. It is translated as CASSQGQGGNYGYTF.

The chain recombines TRBV7-2 with TRBJ1-1; 10 bases agree with TRBD1. The germline V gene encodes CDR1 SGHTA and CDR2 FQGNSA. J lost 5 bases, V lost 5 bases, and 11 bases had no gene match. The CDR3 consists of 16 residues. CDR3 loop: CASSRGNPGQGTEAFF. The CDR3 DNA reads TGTGCCAGCAGCCGTGGAAACCCGGGACAGGGGACTGAAGCTTTCTTT.

V is TRBV7-2 and J is TRBJ1-1; D is perhaps TRBD1 (6 bases). V was pared by 5 bases and J by 0 bases, with 16 bases between. The CDR3 length is 16 residues. Germline CDR1 SGHTA, CDR2 FQGNSA. The CDR3: CASSKPLTGLNTEAFF. The CDR3 coding sequence is TGTGCCAGCAGCAAACCCCTAACAGGGTTGAACACTGAAGCTTTCTTT.

J is TRBJ2-7 and V is TRBV5-6; D is perhaps TRBD1 (6 bases). Germline assignment: CDR1 SGHDT and CDR2 YYEEEE. V was pared by 4 bases and J by 4 bases, with 21 bases between. This CDR3 comprises 16 residues. The CDR3: CASSTGDTFLRYEQYF. The CDR3 nucleotides read TGTGCCAGCAGCACCGGGGACACCTTCCTTAGATACGAGCAGTACTTC. Filled out from reference TRBV5-6 and TRBJ2-7, the complete variable domain reads DAGVTQSPTHLIKTRGQQVTLRCSPKSGHDTVSWYQQALGQGPQFIFQYYEEEERQRGNFPDRFSGHQFPNYSSELNVNALLLGDSALYLCASSTGDTFLRYEQYFGPGTRLTVT.

The V and J genes are TRBV28 and TRBJ1-3; D is ambiguous. V was pared by 7 bases and J by 8 bases, with 18 bases between. This CDR3 has 14 residues. CDR1 is MDHEN, CDR2 SYDVKM, per germline. The CDR3 coding sequence is TGTGCCAGCATCATCTGGGCCCCCTCCTACACCATATATTTT. This encodes CASIIWAPSYTIYF.

The chain combines TRBV7-3 with TRBJ2-3; 9 bases line up with TRBD1. Per germline, CDR1 SGHTA and CDR2 FQGTGA. V was pared by 5 bases and J by 5 bases, with 8 bases of the junction left unmatched. CDR3 length equals 15 residues. CDR3 loop: CASSADRGKGDTQYF. CDR3 nucleotide sequence: TGTGCCAGCAGCGCCGACAGGGGGAAAGGAGATACGCAGTATTTT.

The V call is TRBV6-5, the J call TRBJ1-5; D ambiguous. The CDR3 runs to 11 residues. Germline V gives CDR1 MNHEY, CDR2 SVGAGI. V shed 6 bases and J shed 3 bases, with 3 bases lying between them. For the CDR3, the DNA is TGTGCCAGCAGCGTCAATCAGCCCCAGCATTTT. It translates to CASSVNQPQHF.

The V and J genes are TRBV6-1 and TRBJ1-1; D remains unclear. Trimming pared 8 bases from V and 11 bases from J, leaving 15 bases between. The germline CDR1 and CDR2 sequences are MNHNS and SASEGT. This CDR3 comprises 11 residues. The CDR3 spells CASGTGLDAFF. Here the CDR3 DNA reads TGTGCCAGCGGAACTGGGCTGGATGCTTTCTTT.

This chain links TRBV12-5 with TRBJ1-6, with D hard to call. CDR1 and CDR2 from the germline V gene are LGHNT and FRNRAP. The germline V and J ends were trimmed by 2 bases and 13 bases, with 12 bases remaining between them. The CDR3 has 13 amino acids. For the CDR3, the DNA is TGTGCTAGTGGTTTGCCGGGAACCTTCCCCCTCCACTTT. Translated, it gives CASGLPGTFPLHF.

This CDR3 is CASSLDSRDTGELFF. CDR3 nucleotide sequence: TGTGCCAGCAGCTTAGACTCCCGAGACACCGGGGAGCTGTTTTTT. The chain is built from TRBV7-3 and TRBJ2-2; D call uncertain. The CDR3 is made up of 15 amino acids. V lost 2 bases, J lost 3 bases, and 10 bases lay in between. Germline-derived CDR1 and CDR2 are SGHTA and FQGTGA.

The chain has TRBV7-2 and TRBJ1-2; D is possibly TRBD1 (5 bases). Germline CDR1 and CDR2: SGHTA and FQGNSA. This CDR3 comprises 16 residues. V lost 1 base, J lost 4 bases, and 16 bases lay in between. CDR3 in DNA: TGTGCCAGCAGCTTAGTTGGGGCAGGGATATTCTATGGCTACACCTTC. The encoded protein is CASSLVGAGIFYGYTF.

The V gene is TRBV19, the J gene TRBJ1-5, with TRBD1 identical over 8 bases. This CDR3 is 16 amino acids long. With V trimmed by 4 bases and J by 6 bases, 11 bases remained unmatched. Germline CDR1 reads LNHDA; CDR2 reads SQIVND (reference sequence). This chain's CDR3 is CASSTRTGRPGQPQHF. In nucleotides, the CDR3 is TGTGCCAGTAGTACACGGACAGGGAGACCGGGTCAGCCCCAGCATTTT. Combining the CDR3 with reference TRBV19 and TRBJ1-5 gives the whole variable domain DGGITQSPKYLFRKEGQNVTLSCEQNLNHDAMYWYRQDPGQGLRLIYYSQIVNDFQKGDIAEGYSVSREKKESFPLTVTSAQKNPTAFYLCASSTRTGRPGQPQHFGDGTRLSIL.

The chain has TRBV5-1 and TRBJ2-7; 9 nucleotides align to TRBD1. This CDR3 is 15 amino acids long. V was clipped by 3 bases and J by 6 bases; unmatched bases: 10. The V gene's germline CDR1 is SGHRS and CDR2 YFSETQ. The CDR3 sequence is CASSSMDRGVGEQYF. CDR3 DNA: TGCGCCAGCAGCTCCATGGACAGGGGTGTCGGCGAGCAGTACTTC.

This sequence joins TRBV28 and TRBJ2-7; 8 bases agree with TRBD2. CDR1 and CDR2 (germline): MDHEN, SYDVKM. This CDR3 is built from 14 residues. V shed 8 bases, J shed 4 bases, and the junction held 10 bases outside the gene matches. The CDR3 region is CASEQGGTRYEQYF. CDR3 bases: TGTGCCAGCGAACAGGGTGGGACTAGATACGAGCAGTACTTC. The full variable domain, in which reference TRBV28 and TRBJ2-7 provide the parts outside the CDR3, is DVKVTQSSRYLVKRTGEKVFLECVQDMDHENMFWYRQDPGLGLRLIYFSYDVKMKEKGDIPEGYSVSREKKERFSLILESASTNQTSMYLCASEQGGTRYEQYFGPGTRLTVT.

The chain is built from TRBV6-5 and TRBJ2-7, with TRBD2 matching over 13 bases. The trim removed 7 bases at V and 3 bases at J, leaving 3 bases unmatched. Germline V gene sequence: CDR1 MNHEY, CDR2 SVGAGI. The CDR3 sequence is 14 residues long. The CDR3 DNA reads TGTGCCAGCACCCGACTAGCGGGAGGCTACGAGCAGTACTTC. Its translation is CASTRLAGGYEQYF.

The rearrangement joins TRBV19 to TRBJ1-1; D not certain. CDR1 is LNHDA, CDR2 SQIVND, per germline (reference sequence). The CDR3 is 10 amino acids. The V end lost 1 base, the J end lost 11 bases, and 5 bases lay between the germline ends. CDR3 bases: TGTGCCAGTAGTATAGGCGAGGCTTTCTTT. It translates to CASSIGEAFF. The full variable domain, rest sourced from reference TRBV19 and TRBJ1-1, is DGGITQSPKYLFRKEGQNVTLSCEQNLNHDAMYWYRQDPGQGLRLIYYSQIVNDFQKGDIAEGYSVSREKKESFPLTVTSAQKNPTAFYLCASSIGEAFFGQGTRLTVV.